Shown below are 22 T cell receptor beta chains from a single sample sequenced in a study of blood T cell repertoires in COVID-19. Assay: immunoSEQ multiplex PCR; the TCRdb copy retains only in-frame clones and omits some. The sample yields a few hundred thousand clones, 80% to 90% seen once. Sequences were obtained from peripheral blood. The receptors here all came from a woman in her 70s with COVID-19, enrolled during active disease.

The chain links TRBV4-3 to TRBJ2-3; D is perhaps TRBD2 (6 bases). The germline V gene encodes CDR1 LGHNA and CDR2 YSLEER. This CDR3 is built from 15 residues. V was trimmed by 0 bases and J by 5 bases, leaving 12 bases between them. CDR3 DNA: TGCGCCAGCAGCCAAGAAGCTAGCGTCGGAGATACGCAGTATTTT. Encoded protein: CASSQEASVGDTQYF.

Here the CDR3 DNA reads TGTGCCAGTGGGGCCAGTAGGGGGGGATCCTACGAGCAGTACTTC. This codes for CASGASRGGSYEQYF. This chain joins TRBV19 and TRBJ2-7, with a possible D match to TRBD2 (7 bases). Trimming removed 8 bases at V and 1 base at J, with 18 bases between. The CDR3 is 15 residues long. Germline V CDR1 and CDR2: LNHDA, SQIVND (reference sequence). The complete variable domain, with remaining parts taken from reference TRBV19 and TRBJ2-7, reads DGGITQSPKYLFRKEGQNVTLSCEQNLNHDAMYWYRQDPGQGLRLIYYSQIVNDFQKGDIAEGYSVSREKKESFPLTVTSAQKNPTAFYLCASGASRGGSYEQYFGPGTRLTVT.

The chain joins TRBV19 to TRBJ1-4; 10 bases map to TRBD1. Germline-derived CDR1 and CDR2 are LNHDA and SQIVND (reference sequence). V dropped 7 bases and J dropped 8; count of bases not matched to a gene: 7. The CDR3 covers 14 residues. CDR3 protein: CASTRGQGDEKLFF. The CDR3 region has the DNA TGTGCCAGTACTCGTGGACAGGGGGACGAAAAACTGTTTTTT.

The CDR3 coding sequence is TGTGCCAGCAGCCCCACTGCGGGAGTGGCCGGGGAGCTGTTTTTT. Its protein product is CASSPTAGVAGELFF. The rearrangement uses TRBV11-3 and TRBJ2-2; 7 positions match TRBD2. CDR3 length: 15 amino acids. Germline V lookup: CDR1 SGHNT, CDR2 YENEEA. V was clipped by 5 bases and J by 6 bases; unmatched bases: 9.

The CDR3 DNA is TGTGCCAGCCGCGTAGCGGGAGGGGCAGATACGCAGTATTTT. Amino acid sequence: CASRVAGGADTQYF. The V gene is TRBV7-2, the J gene TRBJ2-3; 11 nucleotides agree with TRBD2. This CDR3 is built from 14 residues. With V trimmed by 8 bases and J by 4 bases, 5 bases remained unmatched. The germline V gene encodes CDR1 SGHTA and CDR2 FQGNSA.

The chain recombines TRBV4-3 with TRBJ2-5; D perhaps matches TRBD1 (6 bases). Trimming shortened V by 1 base and J by 2 bases, and 11 bases separated the two germline ends. This CDR3 comprises 15 residues. CDR1 is LGHNA, CDR2 YSLEER, per germline. CDR3 nucleotide sequence: TGCGCCAGCAGCCAAGTGGCAGGGGCTCAAGAGACCCAGTACTTC. It is translated as CASSQVAGAQETQYF.

The V gene is TRBV27, the J gene TRBJ2-3; D is possibly TRBD2 (7 bases). CDR3 length: 15 residues. Trimming cost V 1 base and J 5 bases, with 13 bases left between them. From germline, CDR1 is MNHEY and CDR2 SMNVEV (reference sequence). The CDR3 is CASSLWQGRGDTQYF. DNA for the CDR3: TGTGCCAGCAGTTTATGGCAGGGGAGGGGAGATACGCAGTATTTT.

This clone was seen a single time. This chain uses TRBV29-1 with TRBJ1-4; 10 bases map to TRBD1. This CDR3 has 13 residues. Per the germline V gene, CDR1 is SQVTM and CDR2 is ANQGSEA. The V and J ends lost 6 bases and 7 bases, in that order; junction bases with no gene match: 5. The CDR3 coding sequence is TGCAGCGTGTCCGGGACAGGGGCTGAAAAACTGTTTTTT. Translating it yields CSVSGTGAEKLFF.

J is TRBJ2-1 and V is TRBV24-1, with TRBD2 matching over 8 bases. CDR1 and CDR2 from the germline V gene are KGHDR and SFDVKD. J lost 2 bases, V lost 5 bases, and 7 bases had no gene match. The CDR3 has 16 amino acids. In DNA, the CDR3 is TGTGCCACCAGTGCCCCTCTAGCGGGTACCTACAATGAGCAGTTCTTC. Translated: CATSAPLAGTYNEQFF.

This clone was found a few times. The rearrangement uses TRBV19 and TRBJ1-2; TRBD1 matches at 8 bases. Trimming at V came to 4 bases and at J to 3 bases, leaving 1 base not matched to a gene. The germline V gene encodes CDR1 LNHDA and CDR2 SQIVND (reference sequence). The CDR3 totals 13 residues. The CDR3 loop reads CASSKGQDYGYTF. The CDR3 region has the DNA TGTGCCAGTAGTAAGGGACAGGACTATGGCTACACCTTC.

The chain employs TRBV15 and TRBJ1-5; D may be TRBD1 (6 bases). The V end was cut by 4 bases, the J end by 3 bases, with 10 bases between. Germline V gene sequence: CDR1 LNHNV, CDR2 YYDKDF (reference sequence). There are 14 residues in the CDR3. CDR3 region: CATSNRAFNQPQHF. CDR3 DNA: TGTGCCACCAGCAACAGGGCTTTCAATCAGCCCCAGCATTTT.

The genes are TRBV11-2 and TRBJ2-1, with D uncertain. The CDR3 contains 15 residues. Germline V gene data show CDR1 as SGHAT and CDR2 as FQNNGV. V lost 1 base, J lost 3 bases, and 10 bases lay in between. The CDR3 reads CASSLAVGNYNEQFF. The CDR3, as DNA: TGTGCCAGCAGCTTAGCAGTGGGCAACTACAATGAGCAGTTCTTC. Drawing the rest from reference TRBV11-2 and TRBJ2-1, the complete variable domain is EAGVAQSPRYKIIEKRQSVAFWCNPISGHATLYWYQQILGQGPKLLIQFQNNGVVDDSQLPKDRFSAERLKGVDSTLKIQPAKLEDSAVYLCASSLAVGNYNEQFFGPGTRLTVL.

The V and J genes are TRBV5-1 and TRBJ2-3, with TRBD1 as a possible D gene (5 bases). Trimming left V 2 bases short and J 2 bases short, with 12 bases between. CDR1 and CDR2 (germline): SGHRS, YFSETQ. This CDR3 region has 15 residues. For the CDR3, the DNA is TGCGCCAGCAGCTTCGGACAAGGGCTCACAGATACGCAGTATTTT. Amino acid sequence: CASSFGQGLTDTQYF.

A word on this clone: At the DNA level, this CDR3 is encoded by other sequences in the same sample as well. This sequence joins TRBV5-4 and TRBJ1-2, with a possible D match to TRBD1 (5 bases). The germline V and J ends were trimmed by 0 bases and 6 bases, with 9 bases remaining between them. This CDR3 is built from 13 residues. Germline CDR1 SGHNT, CDR2 YYREEE (reference sequence). CDR3 residues: CASSLASGNGYTF. As DNA, the CDR3 is TGTGCCAGCAGCTTGGCCTCAGGGAATGGCTACACCTTC.

V is TRBV18 and J is TRBJ2-5, with a weak D call TRBD1 (6 bases). The CDR3 length is 13 residues. Trimming pared 5 bases from V and 1 base from J, leaving 8 bases between. Germline values: CDR1 KGHSH, CDR2 LQKENI. The CDR3 region has the DNA TGTGCCAGCTCATCAGGGGCCCAAGAGACCCAGTACTTC. Amino acid sequence: CASSSGAQETQYF.

The chain uses TRBV25-1 and TRBJ1-5; 7 nucleotides match TRBD1. After removal of 6 bases from V and 4 bases from J, the junction contained 0 bases not matched to a gene. The CDR3 sequence is 12 residues long. Germline-derived CDR1 and CDR2 are MGHDK and SYGVNS. The CDR3 sequence is CASRQGNQPQHF. The CDR3 DNA reads TGTGCCAGCAGACAGGGGAATCAGCCCCAGCATTTT.

V is TRBV10-3 and J is TRBJ2-5; tentatively, D is TRBD2 (7 bases). CDR3 length: 18 amino acids. Germline CDR1 is ENHRY and CDR2 is SYGVKD. Trimming removed 11 bases from V and 3 bases from J, with 31 bases in between. The chain's CDR3 is CAARPFSGYGEGEETQYF. The DNA for the CDR3 is TGTGCCGCCCGGCCCTTCTCGGGTTACGGGGAGGGGGAAGAGACCCAGTACTTC.

In the case of this clone: The junction and the germline gene differ at one end; a read error may be behind it. The rearrangement joins TRBV29-1 to TRBJ2-1, with D possibly matching TRBD2 (6 bases). This CDR3 contains 12 residues. Germline V gene sequence: CDR1 SQVTM, CDR2 ANQGSEA. CDR3 region: CSAGTSFNEQFF. In nucleotides, the CDR3 is TGCAGCGCTGGGACTTCCTTCAATGAGCAGTTCTTC.

In this sample, this clone turned up once. The V call is TRBV6-5, the J call TRBJ1-5; perhaps TRBD1 as D (5 bases). CDR3 size: 13 residues. V shed 6 bases and J shed 5 bases, with 11 bases lying between them. Germline V gene data show CDR1 as MNHEY and CDR2 as SVGAGI. The CDR3 spells CASSRVGDQPQHF. CDR3 nucleotides: TGTGCCAGCAGCAGGGTTGGTGATCAGCCCCAGCATTTT.

The CDR3 loop is CASSSPGLAAYEQYF. CDR3 DNA sequence: TGTGCCAGCAGCTCACCAGGACTAGCGGCGTACGAGCAGTACTTC. The gene calls are TRBV7-9 and TRBJ2-7; the match to TRBD2 covers 10 bases. The CDR3 contains 15 residues. J was trimmed by 4 bases and V by 4 bases; bases with no gene match: 7. The V gene's germline CDR1 is SEHNR and CDR2 FQNEAQ (reference sequence).

The gene calls are TRBV18 and TRBJ2-5; TRBD2 aligns across 10 bases. The CDR3 runs to 14 residues. Trimming cost V 5 bases and J 4 bases; bases outside gene matches: 4. Germline-derived CDR1 and CDR2 are KGHSH and LQKENI. DNA of the CDR3: TGTGCCAGCTCATTAGCGGGAGGCCCAGAGACCCAGTACTTC. Translating gives CASSLAGGPETQYF. The full variable domain, in which reference TRBV18 and TRBJ2-5 provide the parts outside the CDR3, is NAGVMQNPRHLVRRRGQEARLRCSPMKGHSHVYWYRQLPEEGLKFMVYLQKENIIDESGMPKERFSAEFPKEGPSILRIQQVVRGDSAAYFCASSLAGGPETQYFGPGTRLLVL.

Here the CDR3 DNA reads TGCGCCAGCAGCAGGTACAGGGGGAACACTGAAGCTTTCTTT. This gives the protein CASSRYRGNTEAFF. The rearrangement uses TRBV5-1 and TRBJ1-1; 7 positions match TRBD1. CDR1 is SGHRS, CDR2 YFSETQ, per germline. V trimming: 4 bases; J trimming: 1 base; junction bases outside the gene matches: 4. The CDR3 spans 14 residues.